Below, 8 T cell receptor beta chains from the same sample are listed, as sequenced in a study of T cell responses to AZD1222 COVID-19 vaccine. Produced via immunoSEQ multiplex PCR; TCRdb's table is partial and in-frame only. This sample has 200,000 or so clones; approximately 90% occur once, and the top ten carry 0.99%. The sample was peripheral blood, taken on day 0 of AZD1222 vaccination. These receptors came from an adult in good health.

The chain joins TRBV2 to TRBJ1-2; no firm D call. The CDR3 runs 15 residues. Germline V lookup: CDR1 SNHLY, CDR2 FYNNEI. V was clipped by 4 bases and J by 8 bases, with 20 bases between them. CDR3 amino acids: CASSGLGIGEGGYTF. The DNA for the CDR3 is TGTGCCAGCAGTGGCCTAGGCATCGGAGAGGGAGGCTACACCTTC. The whole variable domain, filled in from reference TRBV2 and TRBJ1-2, reads EPEVTQTPSHQVTQMGQEVILRCVPISNHLYFYWYRQILGQKVEFLVSFYNNEISEKSEIFDDQFSVERPDGSNFTLKIRSTKLEDSAMYFCASSGLGIGEGGYTFGSGTRLTVV.

The CDR3 sequence is CATSEVAGEGGMGEQFF. The CDR3 DNA reads as TGTGCCACCAGTGAAGTAGCGGGAGAGGGCGGGATGGGTGAGCAGTTCTTC. The chain links TRBV24-1 to TRBJ2-1; 9 nucleotides agree with TRBD2. V was clipped by 4 bases and J by 9 bases; unmatched bases: 15. The CDR3 extends over 17 amino acids. The germline V gene has CDR1 KGHDR and CDR2 SFDVKD.

This sequence joins TRBV27 and TRBJ2-1; TRBD2 matches 8 bases. From germline, CDR1 is MNHEY and CDR2 SMNVEV (reference sequence). CDR3 size: 15 residues. The J segment lost 7 bases and the V segment lost 3 bases, leaving 8 bases of the junction unmatched. In nucleotides, the CDR3 is TGTGCCAGCAGTTTCCGGCCGGGAGGGTGGAATGAGCAGTTCTTC. As protein: CASSFRPGGWNEQFF.

This rearrangement joins TRBV7-9 to TRBJ2-3; D possibly corresponds to TRBD1 (6 bases). The CDR3 length is 15 residues. In germline, CDR1 is SEHNR, CDR2 FQNEAQ (reference sequence). V was pared by 0 bases and J by 4 bases, with 11 bases between. The CDR3 protein is CASSLADHRADTQYF. The DNA for the CDR3 is TGTGCCAGCAGCTTAGCAGACCACAGGGCAGATACGCAGTATTTT. The complete variable domain, with remaining parts taken from reference TRBV7-9 and TRBJ2-3, reads DTGVSQNPRHKITKRGQNVTFRCDPISEHNRLYWYRQTLGQGPEFLTYFQNEAQLEKSRLLSDRFSAERPKGSFSTLEIQRTEQGDSAMYLCASSLADHRADTQYFGPGTRLTVL.

The gene calls are TRBV11-2 and TRBJ1-2, with D perhaps matching TRBD1 (6 bases). Germline V lookup: CDR1 SGHAT, CDR2 FQNNGV. There are 16 residues in the CDR3. The V end was cut by 4 bases, the J end by 4 bases, with 19 bases between. The CDR3 region has the DNA TGTGCCAGCAGCTCCCCGGGGGGCCTTGCAAGCTATGGCTACACCTTC. Translation: CASSSPGGLASYGYTF.

V and J are TRBV13 and TRBJ1-4, with TRBD1 identical over 7 bases. Germline V gene lookup returns CDR1 PRHDT and CDR2 FYEKMQ (reference sequence). V was clipped by 5 bases and J by 4 bases; unmatched bases: 4. There are 14 residues in the CDR3. CDR3 sequence reads: CASSAGTDNEKLFF. The CDR3 coding sequence is TGTGCCAGCAGCGCCGGGACAGATAATGAAAAACTGTTTTTT.

This chain links TRBV7-3 with TRBJ1-1, with 8 bases lining up with TRBD1. The germline V gene encodes CDR1 SGHTA and CDR2 FQGTGA. The CDR3 length is 15 residues. Trimming cost V 5 bases and J 4 bases; bases outside gene matches: 9. The CDR3 DNA reads TGTGCCAGCAGCCAGGGGGCCAGGTGGACCACTGAAGCTTTCTTT. It translates to CASSQGARWTTEAFF.

V usage is TRBV11-2 and J usage is TRBJ2-7; TRBD2 matches at 7 bases. Germline CDR1 is SGHAT and CDR2 is FQNNGV. The ends lost 4 bases at V and 4 bases at J; junction bases unmatched: 4. The CDR3 totals 13 residues. The CDR3 region has the DNA TGTGCCAGCAGCTCTAGCGGACCGTACGAGCAGTACTTC. It codes for CASSSSGPYEQYF. The full variable domain, its missing parts supplied by reference TRBV11-2 and TRBJ2-7, is EAGVAQSPRYKIIEKRQSVAFWCNPISGHATLYWYQQILGQGPKLLIQFQNNGVVDDSQLPKDRFSAERLKGVDSTLKIQPAKLEDSAVYLCASSSSGPYEQYFGPGTRLTVT.